This is a list of T cell receptor beta chains from one sample in a study of shared clonotypes between healthy human individuals. The assay was immunoSEQ multiplex PCR, and TCRdb's table has in-frame clones only and misses some. The data contain about half a million clones, around four fifths of them singletons. What was sequenced was PBMCs. These TCRs come from a woman aged 40-49 years in good health. Some clones in this sample may be carry-over from other donors' samples. Each CDR3 is given with its conserved first and last residue. A D gene is named only where the DNA matches it firmly. The size entry is marked missing in some rows and otherwise reads once, few, many or a size class.

j_gene: TRBJ2-7
v_gene: TRBV6-1
d_gene: TRBD2
abundance: -
CDR3nt: TGTGCCAGCAGTGACGGGGCGGGGGGATCCTACGAGCAGTACTTC
CDR3aa: CASSDGAGGSYEQYF

j_gene: TRBJ2-2
v_gene: TRBV5-8
d_gene: TRBD2
abundance: -
CDR3nt: TGTGCCAGCAGTGTGACTAGCGGGAGGTTGTCCGGGGAGCTGTTTTTT
CDR3aa: CASSVTSGRLSGELFF

j_gene: TRBJ2-7
v_gene: TRBV7-7
d_gene: TRBD2
abundance: few
CDR3nt: TGTGCCAGCAGCCCCGCGCGGGGCGGGAGGATCTCCTACGAGCAGTACTTC
CDR3aa: CASSPARGGRISYEQYF

j_gene: TRBJ1-3
v_gene: TRBV7-2
d_gene: -
abundance: -
CDR3nt: TGTGCCAGCAGCTTAGATCCGGTCTCTGGAAACACCATATATTTT
CDR3aa: CASSLDPVSGNTIYF

j_gene: TRBJ1-1
v_gene: TRBV30
d_gene: -
abundance: once
CDR3nt: TGTGCCTGGAGTCTTGCAGGCTTGACCACTGAGGCTTTCTTT
CDR3aa: CAWSLAGLTTEAFF

j_gene: TRBJ2-1
v_gene: TRBV25-1
d_gene: -
abundance: -
CDR3nt: TGTGCCAGCAGTAATTCTCTGGACTCCGTCTCCTACAATGAGCAGTTCTTC
CDR3aa: CASSNSLDSVSYNEQFF

j_gene: TRBJ2-3
v_gene: TRBV19
d_gene: -
abundance: few
CDR3nt: TGTGCCAGTAAGCGGTCGGGCACAGATACGCAGTATTTT
CDR3aa: CASKRSGTDTQYF

j_gene: TRBJ1-4
v_gene: TRBV4-1
d_gene: TRBD1
abundance: -
CDR3nt: TGCGCCAGCAGCCATGGACAGGGGAATAATGAAAAACTGTTTTTT
CDR3aa: CASSHGQGNNEKLFF

j_gene: TRBJ2-7
v_gene: TRBV27
d_gene: TRBD1
abundance: many
CDR3nt: TGTGCCAGCAGTCCCGGGACAGCCTTCTCCTACGAGCAGTACTTC
CDR3aa: CASSPGTAFSYEQYF

j_gene: TRBJ2-7
v_gene: TRBV15
d_gene: -
abundance: -
CDR3nt: TGTGCCACCAGCATGGGGGGCTCGTACGAGCAGTACTTC
CDR3aa: CATSMGGSYEQYF

j_gene: TRBJ2-7
v_gene: TRBV5-1
d_gene: -
abundance: -
CDR3nt: TGCGCCAGCAGCTTGGGGGGAGGGACAAACCGGCACGAGCAGTACTTC
CDR3aa: CASSLGGGTNRHEQYF

j_gene: TRBJ1-4
v_gene: TRBV27
d_gene: -
abundance: -
CDR3nt: TGTGCCAGCAGTACTAGAGGACAATTTAGTATTGAAAAACTGTTTTTT
CDR3aa: CASSTRGQFSIEKLFF

j_gene: TRBJ2-1
v_gene: TRBV28
d_gene: -
abundance: -
CDR3nt: TGTGCCAGCATGACAGACAATGAGCAGTTCTTC
CDR3aa: CASMTDNEQFF

j_gene: TRBJ2-5
v_gene: TRBV9
d_gene: -
abundance: -
CDR3nt: TGTGCCAGCAGCATGCATGGTGGGTGGGAAGAGACCCAGTACTTC
CDR3aa: CASSMHGGWEETQYF

j_gene: TRBJ1-2
v_gene: TRBV7-9
d_gene: -
abundance: once
CDR3nt: TGTGCCAGCAGCTTGGGAGACAGCCGACTTGACCGGGATAACTATGGCTACACCTTC
CDR3aa: CASSLGDSRLDRDNYGYTF

j_gene: TRBJ2-7
v_gene: TRBV5-1
d_gene: TRBD2
abundance: -
CDR3nt: TGCGCCAGCACCCTAGCGGGAGAGGGCTACGAGCAGTACTTC
CDR3aa: CASTLAGEGYEQYF

j_gene: TRBJ2-1
v_gene: TRBV2
d_gene: -
abundance: -
CDR3nt: TGTGCCAGCATGTATTTAGGTATGTTGGAGCAGTTCTTC
CDR3aa: CASMYLGMLEQFF

j_gene: TRBJ2-3
v_gene: TRBV11-2
d_gene: -
abundance: -
CDR3nt: TGTGCCAGCAGACAGGGTTCTAGCACAGATACGCAGTATTTT
CDR3aa: CASRQGSSTDTQYF

j_gene: TRBJ2-3
v_gene: TRBV7-9
d_gene: TRBD2
abundance: -
CDR3nt: TGTGCCAGCAGCTCCGGACTAGCGGGAGCGGACGATACGCAGTATTTT
CDR3aa: CASSSGLAGADDTQYF

j_gene: TRBJ1-4
v_gene: TRBV15
d_gene: -
abundance: -
CDR3nt: TGTGCCACCAGCAGAGGGGGGTGGAATGAAAAACTGTTTTTT
CDR3aa: CATSRGGWNEKLFF

j_gene: TRBJ2-1
v_gene: TRBV7-9
d_gene: TRBD2
abundance: many
CDR3nt: TGTGCCAGCAGCTTATCCCTAGCGGGGGCGTACAATGAGCAGTTCTTC
CDR3aa: CASSLSLAGAYNEQFF

j_gene: TRBJ1-5
v_gene: TRBV18
d_gene: -
abundance: many
CDR3nt: TGTGCCAGCTCACCACGGGTCGCGAATAGCAATCAGCCCCAGCATTTT
CDR3aa: CASSPRVANSNQPQHF

j_gene: TRBJ1-5
v_gene: TRBV19
d_gene: -
abundance: -
CDR3nt: TGTGCCAGTAGTATCGCGGGGTCAGGTCAGCCCCAGCATTTT
CDR3aa: CASSIAGSGQPQHF

j_gene: TRBJ2-5
v_gene: TRBV28
d_gene: TRBD2
abundance: -
CDR3nt: TGTGCCAGCAGCCCCGGGGGGCTAGCGGGAGGGGAGACCCAGTACTTC
CDR3aa: CASSPGGLAGGETQYF

j_gene: TRBJ2-7
v_gene: TRBV6-1
d_gene: -
abundance: -
CDR3nt: TGTGCCAGCAGTGAACGGTCCCCTTACGAGCAGTACTTC
CDR3aa: CASSERSPYEQYF

j_gene: TRBJ2-1
v_gene: TRBV7-9
d_gene: -
abundance: few
CDR3nt: TGTGCCAGCAGCCCCCAAGGGGGGGGCCATGAGCAGTTCTTC
CDR3aa: CASSPQGGGHEQFF

j_gene: TRBJ2-3
v_gene: TRBV5-4
d_gene: TRBD2
abundance: -
CDR3nt: TGTGCCAGCAGGGAGAGCGCTAGCGGGTATAGCACAGATACGCAGTATTTT
CDR3aa: CASRESASGYSTDTQYF

j_gene: TRBJ1-1
v_gene: TRBV6-5
d_gene: TRBD1
abundance: -
CDR3nt: TGTGCCAGCAGCTGGACAGGGGATGACGGTGAAGCTTTCTTT
CDR3aa: CASSWTGDDGEAFF

j_gene: TRBJ2-2
v_gene: TRBV21-1
d_gene: -
abundance: -
CDR3nt: TGTGCCAGCAGCGAGCCAGCTAGCGGGGTGAACACCGGGGAGCTGTTTTTT
CDR3aa: CASSEPASGVNTGELFF

j_gene: TRBJ1-5
v_gene: TRBV4-2
d_gene: -
abundance: -
CDR3nt: TGTGCCAGCAGCCAAGAGGCGGGGCTGGGCAATCAGCCCCAGCATTTT
CDR3aa: CASSQEAGLGNQPQHF

j_gene: TRBJ2-1
v_gene: TRBV30
d_gene: -
abundance: many
CDR3nt: TGTGCCTGGATGCTGGGAGCGGGTTACAATGAGCAGTTCTTC
CDR3aa: CAWMLGAGYNEQFF

j_gene: TRBJ2-1
v_gene: TRBV27
d_gene: -
abundance: -
CDR3nt: TGTGCCAGCACCAGCGGGCCATACAATGAGCAGTTCTTC
CDR3aa: CASTSGPYNEQFF

j_gene: TRBJ2-3
v_gene: TRBV7-9
d_gene: -
abundance: -
CDR3nt: TGTGCCACCAACCCGGGGCGGGGTCGCACAGATACGCAGTATTTT
CDR3aa: CATNPGRGRTDTQYF

j_gene: TRBJ2-7
v_gene: TRBV5-1
d_gene: TRBD2
abundance: -
CDR3nt: TGCGCCAGCAGTCAGACTAGCGAACCCTACGAGCAGTACTTC
CDR3aa: CASSQTSEPYEQYF

j_gene: TRBJ2-1
v_gene: TRBV6-1
d_gene: -
abundance: -
CDR3nt: TGTGCCAGCAGTGAGGACAGTGAGCAGTTCTTC
CDR3aa: CASSEDSEQFF

j_gene: TRBJ2-7
v_gene: TRBV15
d_gene: -
abundance: -
CDR3nt: TGTGCCACCAGCAACATCGGATCGGACTACTCCTACGAGCAGTACTTC
CDR3aa: CATSNIGSDYSYEQYF

j_gene: TRBJ2-7
v_gene: TRBV19
d_gene: TRBD1
abundance: few
CDR3nt: TGTGCCAGTAGTCTACGGACAGGGGCGTACTACGAGCAGTACTTC
CDR3aa: CASSLRTGAYYEQYF

j_gene: TRBJ2-7
v_gene: TRBV11-2
d_gene: TRBD1
abundance: -
CDR3nt: TGTGCCAGCAGCCAAGGACAGGGCTTATACGAGCAGTACTTC
CDR3aa: CASSQGQGLYEQYF

j_gene: TRBJ2-2
v_gene: TRBV7-6
d_gene: -
abundance: -
CDR3nt: TGTGCCAGCAGCTACAGGACCGGGGAGCTGTTTTTT
CDR3aa: CASSYRTGELFF

j_gene: TRBJ1-1
v_gene: TRBV28
d_gene: TRBD1
abundance: -
CDR3nt: TGTGCCAGCAGTTTACAGGGGGTGAACACTGAAGCTTTCTTT
CDR3aa: CASSLQGVNTEAFF

j_gene: TRBJ1-5
v_gene: TRBV7-8
d_gene: TRBD1
abundance: -
CDR3nt: TGTGCCAGCAGCCCAGGGACAGCTATGGAAGGTCAGCCCCAGCATTTT
CDR3aa: CASSPGTAMEGQPQHF

j_gene: TRBJ1-5
v_gene: TRBV19
d_gene: TRBD1
abundance: -
CDR3nt: TGTGCCAGTAAGGGACAGGGGGAGGCTCAGCCCCAGCATTTT
CDR3aa: CASKGQGEAQPQHF

j_gene: TRBJ2-1
v_gene: TRBV7-2
d_gene: TRBD1
abundance: -
CDR3nt: TGTGCCAGCAGCCCGTACAGGGGTGGCTACAATGAGCAGTTCTTC
CDR3aa: CASSPYRGGYNEQFF

j_gene: TRBJ2-1
v_gene: TRBV6-5
d_gene: -
abundance: -
CDR3nt: TGTGCCAGCAGTTCGGCGCGAGAGGGCTACAATGAGCAGTTCTTC
CDR3aa: CASSSAREGYNEQFF

j_gene: TRBJ2-1
v_gene: TRBV5-1
d_gene: TRBD2
abundance: -
CDR3nt: TGCGCCAGCGGGACTAGCGGGTACAATGAGCAGTTCTTC
CDR3aa: CASGTSGYNEQFF

j_gene: TRBJ2-1
v_gene: TRBV7-3
d_gene: -
abundance: -
CDR3nt: TGTGCCAGCAGCTTAACCCCGGGGCCGCTACTGTTCTTC
CDR3aa: CASSLTPGPLLFF

j_gene: TRBJ2-7
v_gene: TRBV4-2
d_gene: TRBD2
abundance: -
CDR3nt: TGTGCCAGCAGCCAAGATGGGGCTAGCGGCTACGAGCAGTACTTC
CDR3aa: CASSQDGASGYEQYF

j_gene: TRBJ1-1
v_gene: TRBV7-8
d_gene: TRBD1
abundance: -
CDR3nt: TGTGCCAGCAGCCCATACACGATACAGGGGGGGGCTGAAGCTTTCTTT
CDR3aa: CASSPYTIQGGAEAFF

j_gene: TRBJ2-1
v_gene: TRBV30
d_gene: -
abundance: -
CDR3nt: TGTGCCTGGAATGCCGACGCCCATGAGCAGTTCTTC
CDR3aa: CAWNADAHEQFF

j_gene: TRBJ1-1
v_gene: TRBV10-3
d_gene: -
abundance: once
CDR3nt: TGTGCCATCAGTGGCCAACAGGGTATCGGGGGTACTGAAGCTTTCTTT
CDR3aa: CAISGQQGIGGTEAFF

j_gene: TRBJ1-1
v_gene: TRBV27
d_gene: TRBD1
abundance: -
CDR3nt: TGTGCCAGCAGTCCGGACAGGGTTAGGGTGAACACTGAAGCTTTCTTT
CDR3aa: CASSPDRVRVNTEAFF

j_gene: TRBJ1-4
v_gene: TRBV19
d_gene: -
abundance: few
CDR3nt: TGTGCCAGTAGTATAGGGGGACAAGCAACTAATGAAAAACTGTTTTTT
CDR3aa: CASSIGGQATNEKLFF

j_gene: TRBJ2-5
v_gene: TRBV28
d_gene: -
abundance: -
CDR3nt: TGTGCCAGCACAGGCGTCGACGGGAGACTGGAGACCCAGTACTTC
CDR3aa: CASTGVDGRLETQYF

j_gene: TRBJ1-1
v_gene: TRBV7-6
d_gene: -
abundance: many
CDR3nt: TGTGCCAGCAGCTCCTTATGGGGTGAAGCTTTCTTT
CDR3aa: CASSSLWGEAFF

j_gene: TRBJ2-3
v_gene: TRBV19
d_gene: -
abundance: once
CDR3nt: TGTGCCAGTAGTATAGGGGTAGCGCCGGCGGATACGCAGTATTTT
CDR3aa: CASSIGVAPADTQYF

j_gene: TRBJ1-5
v_gene: TRBV19
d_gene: -
abundance: -
CDR3nt: TGTGCCAGTAGTATAGGCCCCTCCGGACAGCCCCAGCATTTT
CDR3aa: CASSIGPSGQPQHF

j_gene: TRBJ2-2
v_gene: TRBV27
d_gene: -
abundance: -
CDR3nt: TGTGCCAGCAGTTTGGTTGGCCTCGCGAACACCGGGGAGCTGTTTTTT
CDR3aa: CASSLVGLANTGELFF